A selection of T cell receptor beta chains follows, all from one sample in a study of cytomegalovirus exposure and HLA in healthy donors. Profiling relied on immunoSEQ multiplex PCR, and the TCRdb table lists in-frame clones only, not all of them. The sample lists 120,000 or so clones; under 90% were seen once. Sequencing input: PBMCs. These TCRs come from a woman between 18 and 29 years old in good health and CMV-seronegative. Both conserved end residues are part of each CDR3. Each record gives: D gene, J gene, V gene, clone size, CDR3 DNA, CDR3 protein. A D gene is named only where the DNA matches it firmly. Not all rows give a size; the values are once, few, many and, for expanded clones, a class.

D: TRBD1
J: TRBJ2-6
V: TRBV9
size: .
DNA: TGTGCCAGCAGCGTATCTCAACATTCCGGGGACAGTGTAGGGTGGGCCAACGTCCTGACTTTC
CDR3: CASSVSQHSGDSVGWANVLTF

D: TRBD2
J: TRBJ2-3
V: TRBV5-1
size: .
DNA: TGCGCCAGCAGCCCCGGGGGACTAGCGGATACGCAGTATTTT
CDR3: CASSPGGLADTQYF

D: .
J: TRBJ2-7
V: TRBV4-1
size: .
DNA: TGCGCCAGCAGCCAAGACCCGGGGTCCTACGAGCAGTACTTC
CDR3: CASSQDPGSYEQYF

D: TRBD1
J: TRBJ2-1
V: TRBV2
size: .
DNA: TGTGCCAGCAGGGGACAGTCGCACTCCTACAATGAGCAGTTCTTC
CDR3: CASRGQSHSYNEQFF

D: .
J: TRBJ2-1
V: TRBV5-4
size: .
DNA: TGTGCCAGCAGCTCCATTACTAGTCTCAATGAGCAGTTCTTC
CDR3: CASSSITSLNEQFF

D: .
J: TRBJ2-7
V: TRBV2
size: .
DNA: TGTGCCAGCAGTCAGGGACTTCTTTCCTACGAGCAGTACTTC
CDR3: CASSQGLLSYEQYF

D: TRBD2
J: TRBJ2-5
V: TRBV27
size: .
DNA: TGTGCCAGCACACGGGGGGCGGGAGGGCCGTTAGAGACCCAGTACTTC
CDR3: CASTRGAGGPLETQYF

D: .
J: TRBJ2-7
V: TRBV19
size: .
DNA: TGTGCCAGTAGTATCACAGGCGGTTCCTACGAGCAGTACTTC
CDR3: CASSITGGSYEQYF

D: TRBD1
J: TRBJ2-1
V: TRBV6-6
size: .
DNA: TGTGCCAGCAGCCACCGGGACAGGGGCAATGAGCAGTTCTTC
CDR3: CASSHRDRGNEQFF

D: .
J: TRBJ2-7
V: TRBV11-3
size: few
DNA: TGTGCCAGCAGCGCACTAAGGAGCTCCTACGAGCAGTACTTC
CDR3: CASSALRSSYEQYF

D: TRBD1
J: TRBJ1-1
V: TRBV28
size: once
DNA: TGTGCCAGCAGGAGGGGACAGGGCGACACTGAAGCTTTCTTT
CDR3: CASRRGQGDTEAFF

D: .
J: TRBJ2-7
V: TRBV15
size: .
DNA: TGTGCCACCAGCAGCGGGGTAGAGCAGTACTTC
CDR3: CATSSGVEQYF

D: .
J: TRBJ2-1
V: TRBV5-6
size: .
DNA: TGTGCCAGCAGCTTGGTCGAGGCCCGGGGAAATGAGCAGTTCTTC
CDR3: CASSLVEARGNEQFF

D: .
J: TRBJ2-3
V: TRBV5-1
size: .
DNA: TGCGCCAGCAGTACCGCTGGGCGCACAGATACGCAGTATTTT
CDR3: CASSTAGRTDTQYF

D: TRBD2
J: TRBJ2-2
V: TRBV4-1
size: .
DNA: TGCGCCAGCAGCCAATTGGTTCTCCGATTGGGACTAGGGGGGGCCGGGGAGCTGTTTTTT
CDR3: CASSQLVLRLGLGGAGELFF

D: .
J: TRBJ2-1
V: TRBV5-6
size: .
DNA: TGTGCCAGCCAACTCCCAGGCAATGAGCAGTTCTTC
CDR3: CASQLPGNEQFF

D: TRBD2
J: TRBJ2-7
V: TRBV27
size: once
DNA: TGTGCCAGCAGGCGGACTAGCGGCTCCTACGAGCAGTACTTC
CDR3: CASRRTSGSYEQYF

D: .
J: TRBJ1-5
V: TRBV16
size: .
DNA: TGTGCCAGCAGCCAATTAAGACAGTTGAATCAGCCCCAGCATTTT
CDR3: CASSQLRQLNQPQHF

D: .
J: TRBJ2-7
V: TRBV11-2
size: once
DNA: TGTGCCAGCAGCTTAGTCGAACAGGGTTTCTACGAGCAGTACTTC
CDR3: CASSLVEQGFYEQYF

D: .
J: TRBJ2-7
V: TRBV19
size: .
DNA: TGTGCCAGTAGTATAGGCAGGGTAAGCTACGAGCAGTACTTC
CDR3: CASSIGRVSYEQYF

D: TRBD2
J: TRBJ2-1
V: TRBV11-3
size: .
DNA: TGTGCCAGCAGCGACGATCTAGCGGATGGTGAGCAGTTCTTC
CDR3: CASSDDLADGEQFF

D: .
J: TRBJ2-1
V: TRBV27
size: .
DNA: TGTGCCAGCAGCTCCTTGATCGGCAATGAGCAGTTCTTC
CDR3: CASSSLIGNEQFF

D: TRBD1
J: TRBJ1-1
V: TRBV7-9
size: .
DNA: TGTGCCAGCAGCTTTCAGACAGGGGTCACTGAAGCTTTCTTT
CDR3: CASSFQTGVTEAFF

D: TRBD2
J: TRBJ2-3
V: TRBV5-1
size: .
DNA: TGCGCCAGCAGCTCGCCAGAGCTAGCGGGAGATAAAGATACGCAGTATTTT
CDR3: CASSSPELAGDKDTQYF

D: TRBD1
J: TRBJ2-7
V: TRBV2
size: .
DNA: TGTGCCAGCAGGGCCCTCGGGACAGGAGAATACGAGCAGTACTTC
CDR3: CASRALGTGEYEQYF

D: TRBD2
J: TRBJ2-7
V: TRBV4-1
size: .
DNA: TGCGCCAGCAGCCGCTTATTCGGAGCGGGAGGATACGAGCAGTACTTC
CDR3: CASSRLFGAGGYEQYF

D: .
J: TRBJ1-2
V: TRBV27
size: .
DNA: TGTGCCAGCAGGTCAGCGGGGGCTCACTATGGCTACACCTTC
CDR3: CASRSAGAHYGYTF

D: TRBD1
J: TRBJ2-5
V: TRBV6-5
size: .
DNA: TGTGCCAGCAGTTACGGGGACAGGGGACGGGAGACCCAGTACTTC
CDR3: CASSYGDRGRETQYF

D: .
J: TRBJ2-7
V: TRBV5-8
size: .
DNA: TGTGCCAGCAGCTGGAACGTGGAGGGCCGGAGCGAGCAGTACTTC
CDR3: CASSWNVEGRSEQYF

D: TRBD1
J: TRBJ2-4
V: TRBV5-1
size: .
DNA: TGCGCCAGCAGCTCAAAAGAGGGGGCCCGCGGTATTCAGTACTTC
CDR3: CASSSKEGARGIQYF

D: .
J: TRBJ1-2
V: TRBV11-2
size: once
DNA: TGTGCCAGCAGCGTCCGGGACACCCGGGCTCGCGGCTACACCTTC
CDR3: CASSVRDTRARGYTF

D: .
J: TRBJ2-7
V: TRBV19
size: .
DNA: TGTGCCAGTAGTATGAGCGCTAGGTCTTCGTACGAGCAGTACTTC
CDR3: CASSMSARSSYEQYF

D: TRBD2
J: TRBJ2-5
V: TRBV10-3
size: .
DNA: TGTGCCATCAAGGGAGCGGGAGGGCCTTTACAACCCCAGACGTCCCAGTACTTC
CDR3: CAIKGAGGPLQPQTSQYF

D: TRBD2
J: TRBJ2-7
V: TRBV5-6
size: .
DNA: TGTGCCAGCAGCTTGGGACTAGCGGGCCCCTACGAGCAGTACTTC
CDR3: CASSLGLAGPYEQYF

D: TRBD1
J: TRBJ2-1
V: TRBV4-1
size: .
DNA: TGCGCCAGCAGCCAAGGGGACAGGGTAACCTACAATGAGCAGTTCTTC
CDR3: CASSQGDRVTYNEQFF

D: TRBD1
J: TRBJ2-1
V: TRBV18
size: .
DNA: TGTGCCAGCTCACGACAGGGAAATAGGGCTTACAATGAGCAGTTCTTC
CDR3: CASSRQGNRAYNEQFF

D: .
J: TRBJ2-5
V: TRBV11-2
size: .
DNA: TGTGCCAGCAGCTTGGGTACAGGGTTGGGAGAGACCCAGTACTTC
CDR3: CASSLGTGLGETQYF

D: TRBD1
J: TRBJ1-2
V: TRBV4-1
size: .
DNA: TGCGCCAGCAGCTCCCCGACAGGGAAGGGCTATGGCTACACCTTC
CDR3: CASSSPTGKGYGYTF

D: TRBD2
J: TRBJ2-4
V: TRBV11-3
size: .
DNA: TGTGCCAGCAGCTCAGGGAGGGAGGCCAAAAACATTCAGTACTTC
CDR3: CASSSGREAKNIQYF

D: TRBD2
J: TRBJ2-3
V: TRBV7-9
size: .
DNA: TGTGCCAGCAGCCGGAGCGGGAGCTACGATACGCAGTATTTT
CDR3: CASSRSGSYDTQYF

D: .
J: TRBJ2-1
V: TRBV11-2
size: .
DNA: TGTGCCAGCAGCGTCAGTGGACTAGGGGGCTACAATGAGCAGTTCTTC
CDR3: CASSVSGLGGYNEQFF

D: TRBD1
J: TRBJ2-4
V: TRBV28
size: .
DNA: TGTGCCAGCAGTGATACAGGGGAGAGGTCCAAAAACATTCAGTACTTC
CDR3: CASSDTGERSKNIQYF

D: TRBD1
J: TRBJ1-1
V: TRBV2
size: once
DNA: TGTGCCAGCAGAGAAAGGACAGGTCGGAACACTGAAGCTTTCTTT
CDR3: CASRERTGRNTEAFF

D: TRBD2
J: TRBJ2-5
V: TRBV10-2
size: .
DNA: TGCGCCAGCAGTGAGGAGCTAGCGGGAGGACGTCACGAAACCCAGTACTTC
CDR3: CASSEELAGGRHETQYF

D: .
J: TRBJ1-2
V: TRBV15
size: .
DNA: TGTGCCACCAGCAGAGGGTTGGCAGGTGATACTAACTATGGCTACACCTTC
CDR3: CATSRGLAGDTNYGYTF

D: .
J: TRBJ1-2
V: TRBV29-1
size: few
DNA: TGCAGCGTTGAGTGGCGGGGGAACTATGGCTACACCTTC
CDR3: CSVEWRGNYGYTF

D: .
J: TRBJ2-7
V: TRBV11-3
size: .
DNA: TGTGCCAGCAGCTTAGGTCCATCATACGAGCAGTACTTC
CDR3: CASSLGPSYEQYF

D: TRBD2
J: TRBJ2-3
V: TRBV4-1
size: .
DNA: TGCGCCAGCAGCCAAGGGGCGGGAGGCAGCACAGATACGCAGTATTTT
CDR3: CASSQGAGGSTDTQYF

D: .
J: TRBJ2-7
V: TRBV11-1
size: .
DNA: TGTGCCAGCGGCGGGACGAGATACGAGCAGTACTTC
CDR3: CASGGTRYEQYF

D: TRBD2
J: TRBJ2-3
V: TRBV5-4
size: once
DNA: TGTGCCAGCAGCCCAATGACTAGCGGTAGAGCAGATACGCAGTATTTT
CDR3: CASSPMTSGRADTQYF